These T cell receptor beta chains were read from a single sample in a study of long-term antiretroviral therapy in people with HIV. The table came from immunoSEQ multiplex PCR; TCRdb's copy has only in-frame clones and leaves some out. The table has about 27,000 clones, approximately 95% seen once. This specimen was unsorted PBMCs, taken 7.6 years after starting antiretroviral therapy. The receptors come from a middle-aged woman with HIV. Each CDR3 is given with its conserved first and last residue. D genes are given only for firm matches. Not all rows give a size; the values are once, few, many and, for expanded clones, a class.

j_call: TRBJ2-7
clone_size: NA
v_call: TRBV6-6
d_call: NA
cdr3_nt: TGTGCCAGCAGTTACGCGGCTTCAGGGTCCGAGCAGTACTTC
cdr3_aa: CASSYAASGSEQYF

j_call: TRBJ2-3
clone_size: NA
v_call: TRBV29-1
d_call: TRBD1
cdr3_nt: TGCAGCGTTGTAGGGGGCATTACAGATACGCAGTATTTT
cdr3_aa: CSVVGGITDTQYF

j_call: TRBJ2-7
clone_size: NA
v_call: TRBV2
d_call: TRBD1
cdr3_nt: TGTGCCAGCAGGGGGACAGGGGGCTCCTACGAGCAGTACTTC
cdr3_aa: CASRGTGGSYEQYF

j_call: TRBJ2-7
clone_size: NA
v_call: TRBV9
d_call: NA
cdr3_nt: TGTGCCAGCAGCGTAGGTGGCCTTACGGGCGAGCAGTACTTC
cdr3_aa: CASSVGGLTGEQYF

j_call: TRBJ2-3
clone_size: few
v_call: TRBV9
d_call: TRBD2
cdr3_nt: TGTGCCAGCAGCCCAGAGCTAGCGGGGGGGACAGATACGCAGTATTTT
cdr3_aa: CASSPELAGGTDTQYF

j_call: TRBJ2-3
clone_size: NA
v_call: TRBV5-6
d_call: NA
cdr3_nt: TGTGCCAGCAGCCCGGCGGGGCACCTTGGGCAGTATTTT
cdr3_aa: CASSPAGHLGQYF

j_call: TRBJ1-2
clone_size: NA
v_call: TRBV19
d_call: NA
cdr3_nt: TGTGCCAGTAGACCTGGGGAGGCCGAGTGGAACTATGGCTACACCTTC
cdr3_aa: CASRPGEAEWNYGYTF

j_call: TRBJ2-2
clone_size: NA
v_call: TRBV19
d_call: NA
cdr3_nt: TGTGCCAGTTCACTTTTGATCGGGGGACGGCCCGGGGAGCTGTTTTTT
cdr3_aa: CASSLLIGGRPGELFF

j_call: TRBJ1-2
clone_size: NA
v_call: TRBV6-5
d_call: NA
cdr3_nt: TGTGCCAGCAGTTATCAGGCAGCCTCTAACTATGGCTACACCTTC
cdr3_aa: CASSYQAASNYGYTF

j_call: TRBJ1-2
clone_size: NA
v_call: TRBV19
d_call: NA
cdr3_nt: TGTGCCAGTAGTATACCCTGGCAGGGCGATAACTATGGCTACACCTTC
cdr3_aa: CASSIPWQGDNYGYTF

j_call: TRBJ2-3
clone_size: NA
v_call: TRBV19
d_call: NA
cdr3_nt: TGTGCCAGTAGCTTACAGGGTCCCGGCGCAGATACGCAGTATTTT
cdr3_aa: CASSLQGPGADTQYF

j_call: TRBJ2-5
clone_size: NA
v_call: TRBV4-1
d_call: TRBD1
cdr3_nt: TGCGCCAGCAGCCAAGGGACGGGACAGGGGTGGCAGACCCAGTACTTC
cdr3_aa: CASSQGTGQGWQTQYF

j_call: TRBJ2-3
clone_size: NA
v_call: TRBV6-6
d_call: NA
cdr3_nt: TGTGCCAGCAGTGGCAACGATGGAGATACGCAGTATTTT
cdr3_aa: CASSGNDGDTQYF

j_call: TRBJ2-7
clone_size: NA
v_call: TRBV4-3
d_call: TRBD1
cdr3_nt: TGCGCCAGCAGCCAAGATCGGACAGGCGTCTACGAGCAGTACTTC
cdr3_aa: CASSQDRTGVYEQYF

j_call: TRBJ1-5
clone_size: NA
v_call: TRBV7-2
d_call: NA
cdr3_nt: TGTGCCAGCAGCTTAGTTGGGGATCAGCCCCAGCATTTT
cdr3_aa: CASSLVGDQPQHF

j_call: TRBJ2-7
clone_size: NA
v_call: TRBV2
d_call: TRBD2
cdr3_nt: TGTGCCAGCAGTGAAGCGGAACTAGCGGGGAGCTACGAGCAGTACTTC
cdr3_aa: CASSEAELAGSYEQYF

j_call: TRBJ1-2
clone_size: once
v_call: TRBV6-1
d_call: NA
cdr3_nt: TGTGCCAGCAGAATGTTGACCCCCGGCTACACCTTC
cdr3_aa: CASRMLTPGYTF

j_call: TRBJ1-6
clone_size: once
v_call: TRBV13
d_call: NA
cdr3_nt: TGTGCCAGCAGACTTGGGGCCGGAAGAAGCTCCTATAATTCACCCCTCCACTTT
cdr3_aa: CASRLGAGRSSYNSPLHF

j_call: TRBJ1-3
clone_size: NA
v_call: TRBV9
d_call: TRBD1
cdr3_nt: TGTGCCAGCAGCGTAGCTCTGGGGGACAGTTCCCGAAAAAACACCATATATTTT
cdr3_aa: CASSVALGDSSRKNTIYF

j_call: TRBJ1-5
clone_size: once
v_call: TRBV15
d_call: TRBD1
cdr3_nt: TGTGCCACCAGCAGAGCCCGGGACAGCAGCAATCAGCCCCAGCATTTT
cdr3_aa: CATSRARDSSNQPQHF

j_call: TRBJ1-5
clone_size: once
v_call: TRBV6-6
d_call: NA
cdr3_nt: TGTGCCAGCAGTTACTTAGCTAATAGCAATCAGCCCCAGCATTTT
cdr3_aa: CASSYLANSNQPQHF

j_call: TRBJ1-2
clone_size: NA
v_call: TRBV4-2
d_call: NA
cdr3_nt: TGTGCCAGCAGCCAAGAATTACAGGGATATGGCTACACCTTC
cdr3_aa: CASSQELQGYGYTF

j_call: TRBJ2-2
clone_size: once
v_call: TRBV11-2
d_call: TRBD1
cdr3_nt: TGTGCCAGCAGCTTACGTGCAGGGGGCACCGGGGAGCTGTTTTTT
cdr3_aa: CASSLRAGGTGELFF

j_call: TRBJ1-2
clone_size: NA
v_call: TRBV5-6
d_call: NA
cdr3_nt: TGTGCCAGCTCCATAAACCGTGCAGGGGCCTATGGCTACACCTTC
cdr3_aa: CASSINRAGAYGYTF

j_call: TRBJ2-1
clone_size: NA
v_call: TRBV2
d_call: NA
cdr3_nt: TGTGCCAGCAGTGAAGCGGGTAACAATGAGCAGTTCTTC
cdr3_aa: CASSEAGNNEQFF

j_call: TRBJ2-1
clone_size: NA
v_call: TRBV2
d_call: NA
cdr3_nt: TGTGCCAGCAGGGAATCACGAGACTCCTACAATGAGCAGTTCTTC
cdr3_aa: CASRESRDSYNEQFF

j_call: TRBJ2-1
clone_size: NA
v_call: TRBV5-1
d_call: TRBD2
cdr3_nt: TGCGCCAGCAGCTCGCGACTAGCGGGGGGGCGAGAGCAGTTCTTC
cdr3_aa: CASSSRLAGGREQFF

j_call: TRBJ2-1
clone_size: NA
v_call: TRBV6-1
d_call: NA
cdr3_nt: TGTGCCAGCAGTGTACACCAGTACAACAATGAGCAGTTCTTC
cdr3_aa: CASSVHQYNNEQFF

j_call: TRBJ2-5
clone_size: NA
v_call: TRBV7-3
d_call: TRBD2
cdr3_nt: TGTGCCAGCAGCCGCGGACTAGCGGAACAAGAGACCCAGTACTTC
cdr3_aa: CASSRGLAEQETQYF

j_call: TRBJ1-5
clone_size: NA
v_call: TRBV7-8
d_call: NA
cdr3_nt: TGTGCCAGCAGCTTAGCCCGGGGGTCTGAGCCCCAGCATTTT
cdr3_aa: CASSLARGSEPQHF

j_call: TRBJ1-2
clone_size: NA
v_call: TRBV19
d_call: NA
cdr3_nt: TGTGCCAGTAGTAACACAAGGCCTAACTATGGCTACACCTTC
cdr3_aa: CASSNTRPNYGYTF

j_call: TRBJ1-2
clone_size: NA
v_call: TRBV30
d_call: TRBD1
cdr3_nt: TGTGCCTGGCAGGGGGCGCTTGTTCACTATGGCTACACCTTC
cdr3_aa: CAWQGALVHYGYTF

j_call: TRBJ2-3
clone_size: NA
v_call: TRBV30
d_call: NA
cdr3_nt: TGTGCCTGGAGTTCTCTCGGCCCCACAGATACGCAGTATTTT
cdr3_aa: CAWSSLGPTDTQYF

j_call: TRBJ2-1
clone_size: NA
v_call: TRBV20-1
d_call: NA
cdr3_nt: TGCAGTGCTAGTTTTTCCAATGAGCAGTTCTTC
cdr3_aa: CSASFSNEQFF

j_call: TRBJ2-1
clone_size: NA
v_call: TRBV7-7
d_call: TRBD2
cdr3_nt: TGTGCTAGCAGCCCAGGACTAGTTGACAATGAGCAGTTCTTC
cdr3_aa: CASSPGLVDNEQFF

j_call: TRBJ1-5
clone_size: NA
v_call: TRBV7-9
d_call: NA
cdr3_nt: TGTGCCAGCAGCTTAATGGGGCTGAATCAGCCCCAGCATTTT
cdr3_aa: CASSLMGLNQPQHF

j_call: TRBJ2-3
clone_size: NA
v_call: TRBV7-9
d_call: TRBD1
cdr3_nt: TGTGCCAGCAGCCCTTGGGACAGGGGCACAGATACGCAGTATTTT
cdr3_aa: CASSPWDRGTDTQYF

j_call: TRBJ2-3
clone_size: NA
v_call: TRBV4-3
d_call: TRBD1
cdr3_nt: TGCGCCAGCAGCCAAGGAGGACAGGGGACCACAGATACGCAGTATTTT
cdr3_aa: CASSQGGQGTTDTQYF

j_call: TRBJ1-4
clone_size: NA
v_call: TRBV28
d_call: NA
cdr3_nt: TGTGCCAGCAGCTTGGCCCCAACTAATGAAAAACTGTTTTTT
cdr3_aa: CASSLAPTNEKLFF